This TCR beta chain was retrieved from a study of cytomegalovirus exposure and HLA in healthy donors (dated by TCRdb to 2015 to 2018). Notes on the research overall: According to an earlier analysis of 550 to 700 of the donors, about 170 million T cells yielded 117 million unique TCR beta sequences and around 300 Gb of sequence data. Approximately 310 gigabases of sequencing data and some 85 million unique TCR sequences were included in an early release covering 550 to 800 HLA-typed donors. Of the roughly 420 genotyped donors, roughly 80% were placed in the genetic ancestry cluster associated with self-reported Caucasian donors. The aim of the study was to test whether cataloging public T cell receptors could identify signatures of past pathogen exposure. Using immunosequencing, the study profiled T cell repertoires from 500 to 800 subjects and related those repertoires to cytomegalovirus serostatus. Along with the approximately 650-subject first cohort, a separate validation cohort of more than 90 different subjects was used. The study combined high-throughput TCR immunosequencing, statistical association of individual TCRs with disease status, and machine learning to predict cytomegalovirus infection status. A later analysis re-examined previously published TCR beta repertoires from more than 600 donors and added high-resolution HLA genotyping to investigate patterns of TCR occurrence. The later analysis used no new phenotypic data to find candidate immune exposures, relying instead on TCR beta sequences and their occurrence across donors. To decide whether each TCR beta V gene segment behaved as functional or pseudogenic, an earlier analysis of 587 of the donors relied on high-throughput TCR beta sequencing. Alongside the repertoire data, information on donor age, sex, ethnicity and CMV serostatus was compiled. Genome-wide SNP genotypes for about 65% of the roughly 670 donors were used in a later genetic analysis, which treated that subset as a discovery cohort. Every discovery cohort repertoire had been produced on one sequencing platform. HLA typing included class I and class II loci at four-digit resolution. Typing coverage varied by locus: about 620-630 donors for A, B, C, DRB1 and DQB1; about 520 for DQA1; about 590 for DPA1; some 470 for DPB1. Five DR-DQ haplotypes were treated as single units for association and clustering because of strong linkage in the cohort. Among about 400 genotyped donors of the cohort, an average of approximately 240,000 unique TCR beta nucleotide sequences was sequenced per donor, of which 15% to 20% were non-productive. Results the study describes overall, beyond this receptor: A later analysis found that HLA-associated TCR beta chains were more clonally expanded and had lower generation probabilities than equally common non-associated chains. In vitro tests confirmed that a few of the cytomegalovirus-associated TCR beta chains recognize cytomegalovirus antigens. According to a later genetic analysis, donors in an Asian-associated ancestry cluster had fewer N-insertions in productive TCRs than the roughly 660-donor mean. The only immune exposure information available for the cohort was CMV serostatus. HLA typing was unavailable for some donors at each locus, so association tests used only the typed subset. A further reported finding was that TCR beta sequences accurately predicted the HLA-A and HLA-B alleles for most subjects in the first cohort. A total of 150 to 200 TCR beta chains were listed by the study as associated with cytomegalovirus. An earlier analysis of some 560 of the donors showed that most TCR beta V segments appeared in productive rearrangements either about 90% or about 30% of the time, which broadly matched IMGT annotations. The classifier was reported to diagnose cytomegalovirus status with high specificity and sensitivity in both the original cohort and the validation cohort. While some public TCRs were present in many individuals, most TCR sequences turned up only very rarely across donors. V-gene and J-gene trimming of TCR beta chains was associated with a missense DCLRE1C variant in a later genetic analysis, and the association was replicated in an independent cohort. When HLA alleles, especially DR and DQ, strongly co-occurred, TCR associations were difficult to assign to individual alleles. A group of highly shared sequence variants was considered likely to be a technical artifact of the sequencing pipeline. In a later analysis, most CMV-associated TCR beta chains were found to appear HLA-restricted, with HLA associations seemingly driven largely by CMV exposure. In a later analysis, TCR association rates were found to vary across HLA loci, with the most associated TCRs seen for DRB1 alleles and the fewest for HLA-C alleles. Presence/absence analyses assumed roughly uniform sequencing depth across donors, an assumption that may not hold. In a later analysis, several top co-occurrence clusters were reported to appear linked to parvovirus B19, influenza, CMV and Epstein-Barr virus. In a later analysis, some 17,000 TCR beta sequences were associated with specific HLA alleles at a false discovery rate of 0.05. This cohort had only TCR beta chains sequenced, and the lack of alpha or paired-chain data limited which features could be detected. Linkage disequilibrium might explain the correlated functional status among segregating V segments, but an unknown experimental factor could not be excluded. The authors suggested that the approach could potentially be extended to other disease states and immunological phenotypes. The 87-base-pair reads could not distinguish some IMGT-functional V segments, including TRBV6-2 and TRBV6-3, so those segments were excluded. Because counts were too low, some 17 rarely observed V segments, including chromosome 9 orphons, were left out of the earlier analysis of a few hundred of the donors.

The cohort comprised fewer than 700 healthy bone marrow donors. Cohort members were all nominally healthy when sampled, although unrecorded immune exposures were likely present. The donor tested CMV seropositive and was one of the 289 seropositive cohort members. Every donor gave a peripheral blood sample, and the peripheral blood mononuclear cells from that sample were used for TCR beta sequencing. Genomic DNA was extracted from the blood cell samples with the Qiagen DNeasy Blood Extraction Kit. The protocol used for the library was the immunoSEQ multiplex PCR assay. A mixture of 60 forward primers for TCR Vbeta segments and 13 reverse primers for TCR Jbeta segments was used in the multiplex PCR. The CDR3 region of rearranged TCR beta genes was amplified from genomic DNA with a multiplex PCR assay. The Illumina HiSeq System was used to sequence the amplified TCR beta libraries as 87-base-pair reads. The study's processing was this. A later analysis counted tens of millions of unique TCR beta chains across the roughly 700 repertoires, and around 9.9 million of these chains were shared by at least two donors. Raw reads were error-corrected and collapsed into unique sequences by a nearest-neighbor algorithm in which closely related sequences were merged to remove PCR and sequencing errors. CDR3 sequences were aligned to IMGT reference sequences to assign V, D and J gene segments. For a sequence to be retained, a match of at least six nucleotides to both a V gene segment and a J gene segment was required. Rearrangements were called productive when the CDR3 lacked stop codons and stayed in frame with V and J; all others were non-productive. Following IMGT convention, CDR3 was defined as the stretch from the second conserved V-encoded cysteine to the conserved J-encoded phenylalanine. The earlier analysis of 500 to 650 of the donors excluded any sequence lacking an unambiguous match to a single V gene segment. An earlier analysis of about 590 of the donors classified V segments as functional when productive rearrangements were above 56.7% and as segregating when the standard deviation between donors was above 5%. A statistical classification framework was built to diagnose cytomegalovirus status from the catalog of TCR beta chain sequences. V and J gene assignment, in a later analysis, came from comparing TCR nucleotide sequences with IMGT/GENE-DB human TR gene sequences. A later analysis assigned CDR3 sequences and most-parsimonious VDJ recombination scenarios with the TCRdist pipeline. In a later analysis, each TCR beta chain was defined by its CDR3 amino acid sequence together with its V-gene family, and reads without a unique V-gene family were excluded. A later analysis removed 500 to 650 highly shared, low-generation-probability nucleotide sequences to deal with suspected cross-contamination and a sequencing artifact. In a later analysis, a clonal expansion index for each public chain was calculated from normalized within-repertoire ranks of inferred template counts. Generation probabilities in a later analysis came from a VDJ recombination model fitted to out-of-frame rearrangements, and those results were checked against IGoR. A later analysis scored TCR-TCR, TCR-HLA and TCR-CMV co-occurrence with hypergeometric tests, applying a repertoire-size bias correction to TCR pairs. To estimate false discovery rates, a later analysis permuted the HLA or CMV assignments 20 times. A later analysis grouped co-occurring TCRs with DBSCAN, adding TCRdist sequence similarity when clustering within HLA-allele-positive subsets. Co-occurrence clustering excluded repertoires with fewer than 30,000 or more than 120,000 public chains, plus five with anomalous nucleotide sharing. TCRdb retrieved this table from immuneACCESS and kept in-frame rearrangements only. Not all clones are present; in checked studies, unresolved V genes account for under half, and no reason is known for the remainder. V and J calls and clone size are as listed in that table; D and trimming were resolved from the DNA. The sample has about 120,000 clones on record, under 85% of them singletons. Of the sample, about 6% is held by the ten largest clones.

Turning to this clone: Its cognate antigen has yet to be identified. Base-call qualities are not available, and no considerably larger clone is one nucleotide away.

Reading from cysteine to phenylalanine, the CDR3 counts 15 amino acids. The read is trimmed to its CDR3 DNA, 45 bases read in frame from base 1. CDR1 and CDR2 were assigned from the germline V gene (reference sequence) as SGHNT and YYREEE. Trimming costs V 4 bases and J 4 bases, and their ends lie 17 bases apart. The chain is assembled from TRBV5-4 and TRBJ1-1, with no D gene named confidently. This receptor was obtained from a man aged 18 to 29 in good health and CMV-seropositive. Sequenced: PBMCs. The nucleotide sequence reads as follows: TGTGCCAGCAGCCCAGGCGGGGATTTGGGCACTGAAGCTTTCTTT. Its translation is CASSPGGDLGTEAFF.